Presented here are 18 T cell receptor beta chains from one specimen sequenced in a study of CD8 T cells in ankylosing spondylitis. TCRdb reprocessed the 5' RACE reads with MiXCR, giving one entry per CDR3 protein. In the table there are 210,000 or so distinct CDR3 sequences, roughly 25% of which are singletons. The sample was blood, either unsorted or a sorted T cell fraction (not recorded which). These receptors all come from a male donor with ankylosing spondylitis or in good health (not recorded which).

This clonotype came up many times. The J gene is TRBJ2-7, the V gene TRBV18; 7 bases are a match to TRBD2. J lost 1 base, V lost 6 bases, and 9 bases had no gene match. CDR1 and CDR2 (germline): KGHSH, LQKENI. This CDR3 comprises 15 residues. CDR3 sequence: CASSAGASGSYEQYF. Here the CDR3 DNA reads TGTGCCAGCTCGGCCGGTGCTAGCGGATCCTACGAGCAGTACTTC.

This clonotype showed up just a few times. This chain uses TRBV11-2 with TRBJ2-3; D possibly uses TRBD1 or TRBD2 (5 bases each). In germline, CDR1 is SGHAT, CDR2 FQNNGV. The CDR3 has 15 residues. Trimming took 5 bases from V and 6 from J, leaving 18 bases between them. The CDR3 coding sequence is TGTGCCAGCAGCGTGAAATCAGGGAGTGGGGATACGCAGTATTTT. Amino acids: CASSVKSGSGDTQYF.

The V and J genes are TRBV24-1 and TRBJ2-2; 8 positions match TRBD1. The junction had 8 bases not matched to a gene; V was cut back by 4 bases and J by 2 bases. The CDR3 runs 17 residues. Looked up from germline, CDR1 is KGHDR and CDR2 is SFDVKD. CDR3 DNA sequence: TGTGCCACCAGTGACTCGGACAGGGCGCTCAACACCGGGGAGCTGTTTTTT. Translated: CATSDSDRALNTGELFF.

This clonotype was observed many times. V is TRBV7-9 and J is TRBJ2-2; possible D gene TRBD2, 6 bases. The germline gives CDR1 SEHNR, CDR2 FQNEAQ (reference sequence). The CDR3 extends over 16 amino acids. V shed 2 bases and J shed 2 bases, with 12 bases lying between them. CDR3 in DNA: TGTGCCAGCAGCTTAAATGCGGGATTAAACACCGGGGAGCTGTTTTTT. Amino acid sequence: CASSLNAGLNTGELFF.

This clonotype was detected ten times or more. This chain uses TRBV28 with TRBJ2-1, with TRBD1 as a possible D gene (6 bases). CDR1 is MDHEN and CDR2 is SYDVKM in the germline V gene. The CDR3 loop spans 15 amino acids. The V end lost 3 bases, the J end lost 5 bases, and 14 bases lay between the germline ends. The CDR3 sequence is CASSFSGTHHNEQFF. CDR3 coding DNA: TGTGCCAGCAGTTTCTCCGGGACACATCACAATGAGCAGTTCTTC.

The gene calls are TRBV4-2 and TRBJ2-7; D gene ambiguous. The CDR3 totals 11 residues. V was cut by 1 base and J by 9 bases, with 7 bases left in between. Germline V gene data show CDR1 as LGHNA and CDR2 as YNFKEQ. Here the CDR3 reads CASSQGAAQYF. CDR3 in DNA: TGTGCCAGCAGCCAAGGGGCCGCGCAGTACTTC.

The CDR3 DNA reads as TGCGCCAGCAGCTTGGAGACGGCTGCCCCGTATTTT. Translating gives CASSLETAAPYF. This chain joins TRBV5-1 and TRBJ2-3; D ambiguous. CDR3 length: 12 amino acids. Between the trimmed V and J ends, which lost 0 bases and 14 bases, there was a span of 13 bases. Per germline, CDR1 SGHRS and CDR2 YFSETQ.

The chain uses TRBV5-1 and TRBJ2-5; D perhaps matches TRBD2 (6 bases). CDR3 size: 18 residues. V was cut by 1 base and J by 5 bases, with 24 bases left in between. Germline V gene sequence: CDR1 SGHRS, CDR2 YFSETQ. CDR3 residues: CASSLKSRGGATLETQYF. In DNA form, the CDR3 reads TGCGCCAGCAGCTTGAAGAGTCGGGGCGGGGCCACTTTGGAGACCCAGTACTTC.

Only a few counts were recorded for this clonotype. The junction shows a germline mismatch at one end, possibly a read error. The chain joins TRBV20-1 to TRBJ2-5; TRBD1 aligns across 9 bases. The germline gives CDR1 DFQATT, CDR2 SNEGSKA (reference sequence). CDR3 length equals 13 residues. The CDR3 reads CSARGTGRETQYF. For the CDR3, the DNA is TGCAGTGCGAGAGGGACAGGGAGAGAGACCCAGTACTTC.

This clonotype was counted ten times or more. The chain uses TRBV10-3 and TRBJ1-5, with a possible D match to TRBD1 (5 bases). V lost 0 bases and J lost 8, with 14 bases in between. The CDR3 is 15 amino acids. Germline V gene sequence: CDR1 ENHRY, CDR2 SYGVKD. The CDR3 protein is CAISESAVLGEPQHF. CDR3 in DNA: TGTGCCATCAGTGAGTCTGCGGTCCTAGGGGAGCCCCAGCATTTT.

This chain connects TRBV20-1 to TRBJ2-1; 15 bases match TRBD2. This CDR3 comprises 14 residues. Germline V lookup: CDR1 DFQATT, CDR2 SNEGSKA (reference sequence). Trimming at V came to 6 bases and at J to 8 bases, leaving 5 bases not matched to a gene. The CDR3 is CSAVRTSGRDEQFF. DNA for the CDR3: TGCAGTGCCGTTCGGACTAGCGGGAGGGATGAGCAGTTCTTC.

This clonotype was counted many times. J is TRBJ1-2 and V is TRBV11-2; D is unresolved. Germline lookup yields CDR1 SGHAT and CDR2 FQNNGV. V was trimmed by 1 base and J by 8 bases, leaving 11 bases between them. The CDR3 is 13 amino acids. Here the CDR3 reads CASSLAHLLGYTF. As DNA, the CDR3 is TGTGCCAGCAGCTTAGCCCATCTGTTAGGCTACACCTTC.

This clonotype was counted at least ten times. The CDR3 nucleotides read TGTGCCAGCAGCAGAGGACAGGGCGGCACAGATACGCAGTATTTT. It translates to CASSRGQGGTDTQYF. This chain uses TRBV5-5 with TRBJ2-3; 8 bases are shared with TRBD1. V dropped 4 bases and J dropped 1; count of bases not matched to a gene: 5. CDR1 and CDR2 from the germline V gene are SGHKS and YYEKEE (reference sequence). This CDR3 comprises 15 residues.

This clonotype was observed at least ten times. The V gene is TRBV20-1, the J gene TRBJ2-3, with 8 nucleotides matching TRBD2. Germline-derived CDR1 and CDR2 are DFQATT and SNEGSKA (reference sequence). With 6 bases clipped from V and 0 bases from J, the junction kept 2 bases outside the gene matches. CDR3 size: 13 residues. CDR3: CSAPGGSTDTQYF. In DNA form, the CDR3 reads TGCAGTGCCCCGGGGGGGAGCACAGATACGCAGTATTTT.

This clonotype was seen a handful of times. The V call is TRBV29-1, the J call TRBJ2-7; 7 bases agree with TRBD1. V lost 1 base to trimming and J lost 3 bases; unmatched junction nucleotides: 3. Per germline, CDR1 SQVTM and CDR2 ANQGSEA. The CDR3 runs to 13 residues. The CDR3 nucleotides read TGCAGCGTTGAAGTGAGACAGGGCTACGAGCAGTACTTC. This sequence encodes CSVEVRQGYEQYF.

This chain joins TRBV5-1 and TRBJ2-3, with 9 positions matching TRBD1. The V gene's germline CDR1 is SGHRS and CDR2 YFSETQ. Losses at the gene ends were 4 bases for V and 4 bases for J; bases not matched to a gene: 10. The CDR3 is 16 amino acids. CDR3 bases: TGCGCCAGCAGCCCTTCGACAGGGGGTATTTCAGATACGCAGTATTTT. Protein product: CASSPSTGGISDTQYF.

In its sample, this clonotype was seen once. The chain employs TRBV24-1 and TRBJ2-7; 9 positions agree with TRBD1. CDR3 size: 17 residues. The trim removed 2 bases at V and 2 bases at J, leaving 9 bases unmatched. The germline gives CDR1 KGHDR, CDR2 SFDVKD. CDR3 loop: CATSDSRPGQGPYEQYF. For the CDR3, the DNA is TGTGCCACCAGTGATTCGCGACCGGGACAGGGACCCTACGAGCAGTACTTC.

This clonotype came up many times. The CDR3 nucleotides read TGTGCCAGCACCCCATTTGGGAAAGGAAACACCATATATTTT. Translation: CASTPFGKGNTIYF. The chain links TRBV28 to TRBJ1-3, with D hard to call. CDR1 is MDHEN, CDR2 SYDVKM, per germline. The CDR3 is 14 residues long. Trimming cost V 7 bases and J 4 bases, with 14 bases left between them.